Below are 12 T cell receptor beta chains sequenced from a single sample in a study of blood T cell repertoires in COVID-19 (dated by TCRdb to 2018 to 2021). Library preparation was by the immunoSEQ multiplex PCR assay. The table was pulled from immuneACCESS by TCRdb, which kept in-frame rearrangements only. Such tables lose some clones; where checked, under half of the loss comes from unresolved V genes, and the rest has no known cause. The sample table records a few hundred thousand clones; around 86% of these occur just once. Around 1.5% of the sample rests with the top ten. Sequenced sample: peripheral blood. All receptors derive from a woman aged 45-60 years with acute or convalescent COVID-19.

This chain joins TRBV19 and TRBJ1-2, with 7 bases identical to TRBD1. The V segment lost 1 base and the J segment 7 bases; nucleotides outside the gene matches: 12. The CDR3 totals 16 residues. CDR1 and CDR2 (germline): LNHDA, SQIVND (reference sequence). The CDR3 sequence is CASSIVPRDSAVGYTF. The CDR3 bases are TGTGCCAGTAGTATAGTGCCCCGGGACAGCGCCGTTGGCTACACCTTC. Full variable domain (rest looked up from reference TRBV19 and TRBJ1-2): DGGITQSPKYLFRKEGQNVTLSCEQNLNHDAMYWYRQDPGQGLRLIYYSQIVNDFQKGDIAEGYSVSREKKESFPLTVTSAQKNPTAFYLCASSIVPRDSAVGYTFGSGTRLTVV.

The rearrangement uses TRBV7-2 and TRBJ2-7; D is unclear. Germline V CDR1 and CDR2: SGHTA, FQGNSA. V lost 4 bases and J 2 bases, leaving 9 bases between the germline ends. CDR3 length: 13 residues. The CDR3 here is CASSSEAPYEQYF. The CDR3 DNA sequence: TGTGCCAGCAGCTCTGAGGCGCCCTACGAGCAGTACTTC.

This rearrangement joins TRBV27 to TRBJ1-1, with D possibly being TRBD1 (6 bases). Between the trimmed V and J ends, which lost 8 bases and 0 bases, there was a span of 22 bases. The CDR3 spans 17 residues. Germline lookup yields CDR1 MNHEY and CDR2 SMNVEV (reference sequence). The chain's CDR3 is CASGYRAIRTMNTEAFF. DNA of the CDR3: TGTGCCAGCGGGTACAGGGCAATCAGAACAATGAACACTGAAGCTTTCTTT.

The rearrangement links TRBV19 to TRBJ2-7, with 8 bases matching TRBD2. The CDR3 runs 19 residues. The ends lost 0 bases at V and 4 bases at J; junction bases unmatched: 17. Germline V CDR1 and CDR2: LNHDA, SQIVND (reference sequence). CDR3 residues: CASSIDPPGRSGSRYEQYF. CDR3 coding DNA: TGTGCCAGTAGTATAGATCCCCCGGGGAGGAGCGGGAGTCGGTACGAGCAGTACTTC.

This chain links TRBV28 with TRBJ1-4; 8 bases line up with TRBD1. The CDR3 is 14 amino acids. CDR1 and CDR2 (germline): MDHEN, SYDVKM. V shed 8 bases and J 7 bases; nucleotides not matched to a gene: 9. The CDR3 is CASCKTGASEKLFF. The CDR3 bases are TGTGCCAGCTGTAAGACAGGGGCCAGTGAAAAACTGTTTTTT.

V usage is TRBV24-1 and J usage is TRBJ2-2, with 7 bases fitting TRBD2. Trimming took 3 bases from V and 5 from J; bases not matched to a gene: 11. Looked up from germline, CDR1 is KGHDR and CDR2 is SFDVKD. The CDR3 length is 17 residues. The DNA for the CDR3 is TGTGCCACCAGTGATCCCTACGGGGGAGGGGAGACCGGGGAGCTGTTTTTT. Translation gives CATSDPYGGGETGELFF.

This clone appeared once. This chain links TRBV7-2 with TRBJ2-1; TRBD2 might be the D (5 bases). Trimming left V 0 bases short and J 11 bases short, with 17 bases between. The CDR3 spans 15 residues. Germline-derived CDR1 and CDR2 are SGHTA and FQGNSA. Written as DNA, the CDR3 is TGTGCCAGCAGCTTAGCGGGCGGGCCGCCCATTCAGCAGTTCTTC. It translates to CASSLAGGPPIQQFF.

The chain joins TRBV9 to TRBJ2-7; 9 nucleotides match TRBD2. Germline values: CDR1 SGDLS, CDR2 YYNGEE. The CDR3 covers 14 residues. After removal of 0 bases from V and 3 bases from J, the junction contained 1 base not matched to a gene. The chain's CDR3 is CASSVASGDYEQYF. The CDR3 coding sequence is TGTGCCAGCAGCGTAGCTAGCGGGGACTACGAGCAGTACTTC.

The rearrangement uses TRBV19 and TRBJ2-6, with TRBD1 matching over 7 bases. The CDR3 covers 17 residues. Germline V lookup: CDR1 LNHDA, CDR2 SQIVND (reference sequence). J lost 0 bases, V lost 7 bases, and 9 bases had no gene match. CDR3 DNA sequence: TGTGCCAGTACCAGACAGGGATCCTACTCTGGGGCCAACGTCCTGACTTTC. As protein: CASTRQGSYSGANVLTF.

The chain recombines TRBV9 with TRBJ2-1; no clear D gene. From germline, CDR1 is SGDLS and CDR2 YYNGEE. Trimming took 1 base from V and 12 from J, leaving 11 bases between them. CDR3 length: 12 amino acids. The CDR3: CASSVSPMRQFF. Written as DNA, the CDR3 is TGTGCCAGCAGCGTATCCCCCATGCGGCAGTTCTTC.

The V and J genes are TRBV29-1 and TRBJ2-2; possible D gene TRBD2, 7 bases. The CDR3 loop spans 15 amino acids. V was shortened by 4 bases and J by 4 bases, with 16 bases between the two germline ends. Germline CDR1 SQVTM, CDR2 ANQGSEA. CDR3 sequence reads: CSVGVSGTITGELFF. The DNA for the CDR3 is TGCAGCGTTGGAGTGAGCGGGACAATCACCGGGGAGCTGTTTTTT.

The rearrangement links TRBV5-1 to TRBJ1-4, with TRBD1 as a possible D gene (6 bases). The CDR3 extends over 17 amino acids. Germline assignment: CDR1 SGHRS and CDR2 YFSETQ. The germline V and J ends were trimmed by 2 bases and 4 bases, with 18 bases remaining between them. CDR3 sequence: CASSFLGWTDRNEKLFF. In nucleotides, the CDR3 is TGCGCCAGCAGCTTTCTGGGTTGGACAGACCGTAATGAAAAACTGTTTTTT.